The 8 T cell receptor beta chains given below trace back to one sample, sequenced in a study of hypomethylating agent response in myelodysplastic syndrome. Method: immunoSEQ multiplex PCR; TCRdb's copy keeps in-frame clones and lacks some. In the table there are roughly 9,800 clones, approximately 86% of which are singletons. The material was bone marrow, obtained before or after starting hypomethylating agent treatment for myelodysplastic syndrome (not recorded which). These receptors all stem from a human donor with myelodysplastic syndrome.

The V and J genes are TRBV4-1 and TRBJ2-7, with 9 bases identical to TRBD2. The CDR3 is 19 amino acids. Trimming at V came to 1 base and at J to 2 bases, leaving 15 bases not matched to a gene. Germline V gene lookup returns CDR1 MGHRA and CDR2 YSYEKL. The CDR3 region is CASSQVNPGMVAGAYEQYF. The CDR3 nucleotides are TGCGCCAGCAGCCAAGTAAATCCAGGGATGGTAGCGGGGGCCTACGAGCAGTACTTC.

The chain links TRBV9 to TRBJ2-3; D might be TRBD1 (5 bases). The CDR3 is 13 amino acids. V gave up 0 bases and J gave up 13 bases, with 15 bases separating them. Germline-derived CDR1 and CDR2 are SGDLS and YYNGEE. The CDR3: CASSVGYFGREYF. As DNA, the CDR3 is TGTGCCAGCAGCGTAGGCTATTTCGGCAGGGAGTATTTT. Looking up the rest from reference TRBV9 and TRBJ2-3 gives the full variable domain: DSGVTQTPKHLITATGQRVTLRCSPRSGDLSVYWYQQSLDQGLQFLIQYYNGEERAKGNILERFSAQQFPDLHSELNLSSLELGDSALYFCASSVGYFGREYFGPGTRLTVL.

This chain uses TRBV28 with TRBJ1-6; weak D call: TRBD1 (5 bases). V lost 5 bases and J lost 8, with 13 bases in between. Per the germline V gene, CDR1 is MDHEN and CDR2 is SYDVKM. This CDR3 comprises 14 residues. The CDR3 region is CASSGGVHHSPLHF. CDR3 nucleotides: TGTGCCAGCAGTGGGGGGGTGCACCATTCACCCCTCCACTTT. Full variable domain (remainder filled in from reference TRBV28 and TRBJ1-6): DVKVTQSSRYLVKRTGEKVFLECVQDMDHENMFWYRQDPGLGLRLIYFSYDVKMKEKGDIPEGYSVSREKKERFSLILESASTNQTSMYLCASSGGVHHSPLHFGNGTRLTVT.

This chain connects TRBV11-3 to TRBJ2-3, with D maybe TRBD1 (6 bases). Germline-derived CDR1 and CDR2 are SGHNT and YENEEA. The CDR3 has 15 amino acids. Trimming cost V 3 bases and J 5 bases, with 15 bases left between them. The CDR3 bases are TGTGCCAGCAGCTTGTTTGCAGGGGTTGGAGATACGCAGTATTTT. This sequence encodes CASSLFAGVGDTQYF. The whole variable domain, remainder taken from reference TRBV11-3 and TRBJ2-3, is EAGVVQSPRYKIIEKKQPVAFWCNPISGHNTLYWYLQNLGQGPELLIRYENEEAVDDSQLPKDRFSAERLKGVDSTLKIQPAELGDSAVYLCASSLFAGVGDTQYFGPGTRLTVL.

This clone was counted once. The chain combines TRBV5-1 with TRBJ1-1; 9 bases are a match to TRBD1. CDR1 is SGHRS, CDR2 YFSETQ, per germline. With V trimmed by 4 bases and J by 4 bases, 5 bases remained unmatched. The CDR3 loop spans 14 amino acids. CDR3 in amino acids: CASSAATGGTEAFF. CDR3 coding DNA: TGCGCCAGCAGCGCCGCGACAGGGGGCACTGAAGCTTTCTTT.

V usage is TRBV6-4 and J usage is TRBJ2-1; 9 bases line up with TRBD1. The CDR3 runs to 14 residues. V was clipped by 0 bases and J by 13 bases; unmatched bases: 7. Germline V lookup: CDR1 MRHNA, CDR2 SNTAGT. CDR3 sequence: CASSDSRRGQGQFF. CDR3 coding DNA: TGTGCCAGCAGTGACTCCAGACGGGGACAGGGCCAGTTCTTC.

J is TRBJ1-2 and V is TRBV2; TRBD1 matches 9 bases. Germline V gives CDR1 SNHLY, CDR2 FYNNEI. The V and J ends lost 6 bases and 1 base, in that order; junction bases with no gene match: 6. The CDR3 sequence is 15 residues long. CDR3 sequence reads: CASRLSGQGNYGYTF. The CDR3 coding sequence is TGTGCCAGCAGGCTATCGGGACAGGGTAACTATGGCTACACCTTC. Combining the CDR3 with reference TRBV2 and TRBJ1-2 gives the whole variable domain EPEVTQTPSHQVTQMGQEVILRCVPISNHLYFYWYRQILGQKVEFLVSFYNNEISEKSEIFDDQFSVERPDGSNFTLKIRSTKLEDSAMYFCASRLSGQGNYGYTFGSGTRLTVV.

The J gene is TRBJ2-3, the V gene TRBV6-1, with 11 nucleotides matching TRBD2. V shed 9 bases and J 2 bases; nucleotides not matched to a gene: 4. There are 14 residues in the CDR3. Germline-derived CDR1 and CDR2 are MNHNS and SASEGT. The CDR3 sequence is CASGTSGYTDTQYF. The CDR3 bases are TGTGCCAGTGGGACTAGCGGCTACACAGATACGCAGTATTTT.